The 3 T cell receptor beta chains reported below all come from one sample, sequenced in a study of Graves' ophthalmopathy and Graves' hyperthyroidism (dated by TCRdb to the late 2010s). The listed sequencing device is Illumina HiSeq 2000. TCR beta CDR3 regions were amplified from RNA transcripts for repertoire sequencing. HTBI primers and the Qiagen OneStep RT-PCR kit were used in a first-round RT-PCR, which was followed by a second-round multiplex PCR, size selection and purification. TCRdb reworked the public reads: Q25 trimming with fastp, MiXCR clone assembly, productive beta chains retained. When rows share a CDR3 protein, they turn into one entry using the most common DNA and genes. The sample table records hundreds of thousands of distinct CDR3 sequences; over 20% of these occur just once. Roughly 3.2% of the sample is held by the ten biggest clonotypes. The specimen sequenced was peripheral blood. The receptors were sampled from a woman aged 18-35 years with stable Graves' hyperthyroidism. Donor details come from another sample of the same person, matched by shared clones.

V is TRBV7-2 and J is TRBJ2-5; possible D gene TRBD1, 6 bases. Per the germline V gene, CDR1 is SGHTA and CDR2 is FQGNSA. This CDR3 region has 13 residues. Trimming cost V 3 bases and J 6 bases, with 11 bases left between them. This CDR3 is CASSFQGWQTQYF. The CDR3 DNA follows: TGTGCCAGCAGCTTTCAGGGGTGGCAGACCCAGTACTTC.

V gene TRBV30 combines with J gene TRBJ1-2; D is uncertain. Per germline, CDR1 GTSNPN and CDR2 SVGIG (reference sequence). The CDR3 spans 10 residues. V was trimmed by 1 base and J by 7 bases, leaving 4 bases between them. DNA of the CDR3: TGTGCCTGGAGTGGGGTTGGCTACACCTTC. Translation gives CAWSGVGYTF.

There are many counts of this clonotype. CDR3 protein: CASSRGTEGYEQYF. The CDR3 region has the DNA TGTGCCAGCAGTCGCGGGACGGAGGGGTACGAGCAGTACTTC. The V call is TRBV6-5, the J call TRBJ2-7, with D maybe TRBD2 (6 bases). Germline V gene lookup returns CDR1 MNHEY and CDR2 SVGAGI. V dropped 5 bases and J dropped 4 bases, with 15 bases sitting between them. CDR3 length: 14 amino acids.